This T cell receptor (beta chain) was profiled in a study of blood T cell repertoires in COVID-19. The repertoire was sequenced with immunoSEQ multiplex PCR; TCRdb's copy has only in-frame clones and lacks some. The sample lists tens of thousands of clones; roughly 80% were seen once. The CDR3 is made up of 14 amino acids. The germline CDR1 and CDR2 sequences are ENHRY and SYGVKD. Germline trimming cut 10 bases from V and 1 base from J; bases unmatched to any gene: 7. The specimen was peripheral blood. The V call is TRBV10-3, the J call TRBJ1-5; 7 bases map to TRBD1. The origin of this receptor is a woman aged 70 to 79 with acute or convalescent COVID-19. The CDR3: CATRGTASNQPQHF. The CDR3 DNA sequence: TGTGCCACCAGGGGGACAGCGAGCAATCAGCCCCAGCATTTT.